These 24 T cell receptor beta chains were sequenced from one sample in a study of T cell responses to AZD1222 COVID-19 vaccine. TCRdb keeps only in-frame clones here, not all; method: immunoSEQ multiplex PCR. Here the sample spans around 140,000 clones, roughly 92% being singletons. The material was peripheral blood, obtained on day 0 of AZD1222 vaccination. The receptor set was obtained from an adult in good health.

The CDR3 reads CSAIRSKNTGELFF. The CDR3 nucleotides read TGCAGCGCTATTCGGTCCAAGAACACCGGGGAGCTGTTTTTT. The chain couples TRBV29-1 to TRBJ2-2; D is ambiguous. CDR3 size: 14 residues. The germline V and J ends were trimmed by 7 bases and 1 base, with 13 bases remaining between them. CDR1 and CDR2 from the germline V gene are SQVTM and ANQGSEA.

J is TRBJ1-2 and V is TRBV14; D gene uncertain. V lost 1 base and J lost 4, with 4 bases in between. The germline gives CDR1 SGHDN, CDR2 FVKESK. The CDR3 spans 12 residues. CDR3 region: CASSQASYGYTF. CDR3 sequence (DNA): TGTGCCAGCAGCCAAGCTAGCTATGGCTACACCTTC.

The gene calls are TRBV5-4 and TRBJ2-2; 15 bases are shared with TRBD2. J was trimmed by 8 bases and V by 4 bases; bases with no gene match: 12. CDR1 is SGHNT and CDR2 is YYREEE in the germline V gene (reference sequence). CDR3 length: 18 residues. CDR3 coding DNA: TGTGCCAGCAGCCCGGGGACTAGCGGGGGGCCCACCGGTGGGGAGCTGTTTTTT. It encodes CASSPGTSGGPTGGELFF.

The chain combines TRBV28 with TRBJ1-2, with D uncertain. Deletions cut 8 bases from V and 6 bases from J, with 16 bases between. This CDR3 contains 13 residues. CDR1 MDHEN and CDR2 SYDVKM come from the germline V gene. CDR3 in amino acids: CASSLMFTNGYTF. In nucleotides, the CDR3 is TGTGCCAGCTCACTAATGTTTACTAATGGCTACACCTTC.

The chain carries TRBV18 and TRBJ1-6; possible D gene TRBD1, 6 bases. The CDR3 has 15 amino acids. Germline values: CDR1 KGHSH, CDR2 LQKENI. Deletions cut 3 bases from V and 3 bases from J, with 9 bases between. The CDR3 reads CASSPRDNYNSPLHF. Here the CDR3 DNA reads TGTGCCAGCTCACCCCGGGACAACTATAATTCACCCCTCCACTTT.

The V call is TRBV6-4, the J call TRBJ1-6; D remains ambiguous. The V and J ends lost 5 bases and 14 bases respectively, with 16 bases between them. This CDR3 has 13 residues. Germline V gene lookup returns CDR1 MRHNA and CDR2 SNTAGT. CDR3 sequence reads: CASSNEGPTALHF. The CDR3 bases are TGTGCCAGCAGTAACGAAGGCCCCACGGCCCTCCACTTT.

The chain employs TRBV5-6 and TRBJ2-7, with 7 bases identical to TRBD2. J lost 6 bases, V lost 5 bases, and 17 bases had no gene match. The CDR3 runs 16 residues. Germline V gene sequence: CDR1 SGHDT, CDR2 YYEEEE. Here the CDR3 reads CASREEGRARTPEQYF. CDR3 bases: TGTGCCAGCAGGGAGGAAGGGAGGGCGAGGACCCCCGAGCAGTACTTC. Variable domain in full (rest from reference TRBV5-6 and TRBJ2-7): DAGVTQSPTHLIKTRGQQVTLRCSPKSGHDTVSWYQQALGQGPQFIFQYYEEEERQRGNFPDRFSGHQFPNYSSELNVNALLLGDSALYLCASREEGRARTPEQYFGPGTRLTVT.

The chain combines TRBV11-2 with TRBJ2-5; TRBD1 matches 7 bases. Germline lookup yields CDR1 SGHAT and CDR2 FQNNGV. Trimming took 2 bases from V and 2 from J; bases not matched to a gene: 8. The CDR3 extends over 16 amino acids. The CDR3, as DNA: TGTGCCAGCAGCTTATCTACAGGGGTAGGACAAGAGACCCAGTACTTC. Translated, it gives CASSLSTGVGQETQYF.

This chain's CDR3 is CASTLTGMNTEAFF. The CDR3 coding sequence is TGTGCCAGCACCCTCACGGGGATGAACACTGAAGCTTTCTTT. This rearrangement joins TRBV6-5 to TRBJ1-1, with no clear D. Looked up from germline, CDR1 is MNHEY and CDR2 is SVGAGI. V lost 7 bases and J 0 bases, leaving 12 bases between the germline ends. The CDR3 covers 14 residues.

This chain links TRBV7-2 with TRBJ2-3, with TRBD2 as a possible D gene (6 bases). The germline V gene has CDR1 SGHTA and CDR2 FQGNSA. With 1 base removed from V and 1 base from J, the gap between germline ends came to 12 bases. The CDR3 is made up of 16 amino acids. This chain's CDR3 is CASSLVLASGTDTQYF. The CDR3 bases are TGTGCCAGCAGCTTAGTGCTAGCGAGTGGCACAGATACGCAGTATTTT.

The V call is TRBV6-5, the J call TRBJ1-4; tentatively, D is TRBD1 (5 bases). The germline gives CDR1 MNHEY, CDR2 SVGAGI. V was clipped by 5 bases and J by 10 bases, with 11 bases between them. The CDR3 runs 12 residues. As DNA, the CDR3 is TGTGCCAGCAGTCCGGGGCTGGGAAAACTGTTTTTT. It yields the protein CASSPGLGKLFF.

This clone was detected once. The J gene is TRBJ2-3, the V gene TRBV7-9, with D perhaps matching TRBD2 (5 bases). Germline-derived CDR1 and CDR2 are SEHNR and FQNEAQ (reference sequence). This CDR3 comprises 15 residues. Trimming cost V 1 base and J 9 bases, with 17 bases left between them. The CDR3 reads CASSLDWVAGRTQYF. Here the CDR3 DNA reads TGTGCCAGCAGCTTAGACTGGGTTGCGGGTAGGACGCAGTATTTT.

CDR3 bases: TGTGCCAGCACCCCCCCGGGCCAGTGGGAGACCCAGTACTTC. This translates into CASTPPGQWETQYF. The chain joins TRBV6-2 or TRBV6-3 to TRBJ2-5; D unclear. Germline lookup yields CDR1 MNHEY and CDR2 SVGEGT. V lost 7 bases and J lost 5, with 17 bases in between. This CDR3 comprises 14 residues.

This clone was seen once. This chain uses TRBV18 with TRBJ1-1; a weak D match, TRBD1 (6 bases). CDR1 is KGHSH, CDR2 LQKENI, per germline. Trimming pared 4 bases from V and 4 bases from J, leaving 16 bases between. The CDR3 is made up of 15 amino acids. CDR3 residues: CASSLAIGGTTEAFF. As DNA, the CDR3 is TGTGCCAGCTCACTGGCAATAGGGGGGACCACTGAAGCTTTCTTT.

V gene TRBV5-4 combines with J gene TRBJ2-7, with D tentatively TRBD1 (6 bases). V was pared by 5 bases and J by 0 bases, with 15 bases between. Germline V gene data show CDR1 as SGHNT and CDR2 as YYREEE (reference sequence). The CDR3 covers 15 residues. The CDR3 DNA follows: TGTGCCAGCAGGAGGGGGAGCGCTAGCTCCTACGAGCAGTACTTC. It encodes CASRRGSASSYEQYF.

The chain links TRBV19 to TRBJ1-5, with D possibly being TRBD1 (5 bases). V was cut by 7 bases and J by 2 bases, with 21 bases left in between. The CDR3 runs 17 residues. Germline CDR1 and CDR2: LNHDA and SQIVND (reference sequence). In nucleotides, the CDR3 is TGTGCCAGTACAAACTTGGCGGGGGGAAGGGGCAATCAGCCCCAGCATTTT. Amino acids: CASTNLAGGRGNQPQHF. Full variable domain (remainder filled in from reference TRBV19 and TRBJ1-5): DGGITQSPKYLFRKEGQNVTLSCEQNLNHDAMYWYRQDPGQGLRLIYYSQIVNDFQKGDIAEGYSVSREKKESFPLTVTSAQKNPTAFYLCASTNLAGGRGNQPQHFGDGTRLSIL.

V is TRBV5-6 and J is TRBJ2-1, with D perhaps TRBD2 (5 bases). From germline, CDR1 is SGHDT and CDR2 YYEEEE. The length of the CDR3 is 18 residues. Trimming left V 1 base short and J 1 base short, with 18 bases between. The CDR3 spells CASSLSSSEARSYNEQFF. CDR3 coding DNA: TGTGCCAGCAGCTTGTCAAGTTCGGAGGCCAGATCCTACAATGAGCAGTTCTTC.

The chain couples TRBV19 to TRBJ1-3, with TRBD1 as a possible D gene (6 bases). V lost 1 base to trimming and J lost 7 bases, with 14 bases between them. This CDR3 comprises 15 residues. The germline V gene has CDR1 LNHDA and CDR2 SQIVND (reference sequence). The CDR3 here is CASSIASLGANTIYF. The CDR3 nucleotides are TGTGCCAGTAGTATAGCATCCCTGGGGGCGAACACCATATATTTT.

This rearrangement joins TRBV6-5 to TRBJ1-2, with D hard to call. The ends were cut back, 0 bases at V and 7 bases at J, with 9 bases in the middle. The length of the CDR3 is 13 residues. The germline V gene encodes CDR1 MNHEY and CDR2 SVGAGI. Written as DNA, the CDR3 is TGTGCCAGCAGTTACTCCCCCCCCGTTGGCTACACCTTC. Its translation: CASSYSPPVGYTF.

The rearrangement joins TRBV15 to TRBJ1-3; weak D call: TRBD1 (6 bases). Per germline, CDR1 LNHNV and CDR2 YYDKDF (reference sequence). This CDR3 spans 15 amino acids. Trimming took off 4 bases at V and 2 bases at J, with 12 bases between the two ends. CDR3 bases: TGTGCCACCAGCACGGAGGACAGACCTGGAAACACCATATATTTT. As protein: CATSTEDRPGNTIYF.

In nucleotides, the CDR3 is TGTGCCAGCAGTTACACGGACGCCTCTAACTATGGCTACACCTTC. Its protein product is CASSYTDASNYGYTF. The chain uses TRBV6-5 and TRBJ1-2; no clear D gene. CDR1 and CDR2 (germline): MNHEY, SVGAGI. V dropped 2 bases and J dropped 0 bases, with 10 bases sitting between them. The CDR3 extends over 15 amino acids.

The chain joins TRBV23-1 to TRBJ2-1, with D tentatively TRBD2 (5 bases). TRBV23-1 is labeled an ORF, and its function is uncertain. The CDR3 has 12 residues. V was shortened by 10 bases and J by 6 bases, with 13 bases between the two germline ends. The CDR3 DNA reads as TGCGCCATTCCCCGCGCGGGCAATGAGCAGTTCTTC. Protein: CAIPRAGNEQFF.

The chain combines TRBV19 with TRBJ1-2; 8 bases line up with TRBD1. This CDR3 comprises 13 residues. With V trimmed by 5 bases and J by 4 bases, 3 bases remained unmatched. Germline V gene data show CDR1 as LNHDA and CDR2 as SQIVND (reference sequence). CDR3 sequence reads: CASSVQGVYGYTF. The CDR3 nucleotides read TGTGCCAGTAGTGTACAGGGGGTCTATGGCTACACCTTC. Based on the CDR3 plus reference TRBV19 and TRBJ1-2, the full variable domain is DGGITQSPKYLFRKEGQNVTLSCEQNLNHDAMYWYRQDPGQGLRLIYYSQIVNDFQKGDIAEGYSVSREKKESFPLTVTSAQKNPTAFYLCASSVQGVYGYTFGSGTRLTVV.

V and J are TRBV7-9 and TRBJ1-2; D is undetermined. The CDR3 contains 15 residues. V shed 5 bases and J shed 0 bases, with 13 bases lying between them. The germline gives CDR1 SEHNR, CDR2 FQNEAQ (reference sequence). The CDR3 DNA reads TGTGCCAGCAGCCGTACCGCGACACCTAACTATGGCTACACCTTC. It is translated as CASSRTATPNYGYTF. Supplemented by reference TRBV7-9 and TRBJ1-2, the full variable domain reads DTGVSQNPRHKITKRGQNVTFRCDPISEHNRLYWYRQTLGQGPEFLTYFQNEAQLEKSRLLSDRFSAERPKGSFSTLEIQRTEQGDSAMYLCASSRTATPNYGYTFGSGTRLTVV.